A selection of T cell receptor beta chains follows, all from one sample in a study of neurological immune-mediated disorders. From the 5' RACE reads, TCRdb called clonotypes with MiXCR, one entry per CDR3 protein. The sample has around 49,000 distinct CDR3 sequences; 9% to 10% are singletons. The sequencing input was PBMCs. Every receptor here comes from a woman aged 40 to 55 in good health. CDR3s include the opening cysteine and the closing phenylalanine or tryptophan. The D gene is left open where the match is weak. Only part of the rows carry a size: once, few, many, or a class if the clone is expanded.

CASSQWLTGPGDNEQFF,TGCGCCAGCAGCCAATGGCTAACGGGGCCGGGCGACAATGAGCAGTTCTTC,TRBV4-3,.,17,TRBJ2-1,.
CASSQDEGPRGRDEQFF,TGCGCCAGCAGCCAAGATGAGGGACCCAGGGGGCGGGATGAGCAGTTCTTC,TRBV4-3,.,17,TRBJ2-1,TRBD1
CASSPGQGNSPLHF,TGTGCTAGCAGCCCGGGACAGGGCAATTCACCCCTCCACTTT,TRBV7-7,.,14,TRBJ1-6,TRBD1
CASSLRGHTDTQYF,TGTGCCAGCAGCTTGCGGGGACACACAGATACGCAGTATTTT,TRBV7-9,many,14,TRBJ2-3,.
CSVSRAGQGGETQYF,TGCAGCGTGTCGCGAGCCGGACAGGGAGGAGAGACCCAGTACTTC,TRBV29-1,many,15,TRBJ2-5,TRBD1
CASTYGVGSAYGYTF,TGTGCCAGCACCTATGGCGTGGGCAGCGCGTATGGCTACACCTTC,TRBV6-1,medium-sized,15,TRBJ1-2,.
CSARLESSYEQYF,TGCAGTGCTAGACTAGAAAGCTCCTACGAGCAGTACTTC,TRBV20-1,.,13,TRBJ2-7,.
CASSVAPGQGARTEAFF,TGTGCCAGCAGCGTGGCCCCGGGACAGGGGGCGAGGACTGAAGCTTTCTTT,TRBV9,many,17,TRBJ1-1,TRBD1
CSATDRPRGSPLHF,TGCAGTGCTACGGACAGGCCCCGGGGTTCACCCCTCCACTTT,TRBV20-1,many,14,TRBJ1-6,TRBD1
CASSLGGRAFF,TGTGCCAGCAGCTTGGGGGGAAGAGCTTTCTTT,TRBV12-3/TRBV12-4,.,11,TRBJ1-1,.
CSARLAGNTIYF,TGCAGTGCTAGATTGGCTGGAAACACCATATATTTT,TRBV20-1,many,12,TRBJ1-3,.
CASSLDPQGGTDTQYF,TGCGCCAGCAGCTTGGATCCCCAGGGGGGCACAGATACGCAGTATTTT,TRBV5-1,.,16,TRBJ2-3,TRBD1
CATSRDTKGNEQFF,TGTGCCACCAGCAGAGATACGAAGGGCAATGAGCAGTTCTTC,TRBV15,many,14,TRBJ2-1,.
CSVERTSADNEQFF,TGCAGCGTCGAAAGGACTAGCGCTGACAATGAGCAGTTCTTC,TRBV29-1,many,14,TRBJ2-1,TRBD2
CASSGQGTSGKETQYF,TGTGCCAGCAGTGGACAAGGGACTAGCGGGAAAGAGACCCAGTACTTC,TRBV12-3/TRBV12-4,many,16,TRBJ2-5,TRBD2
CASSLSQGANQPQHF,TGTGCCAGCAGTTTAAGCCAGGGGGCCAATCAGCCCCAGCATTTT,TRBV12-3/TRBV12-4,many,15,TRBJ1-5,TRBD1
CSARDLGTDQGAQYF,TGCAGTGCTAGAGATCTGGGGACAGACCAAGGAGCCCAGTACTTC,TRBV20-1,.,15,TRBJ2-5,TRBD1
CASSLRTGATYEQYF,TGCGCCAGCAGCCTCCGGACAGGGGCAACTTACGAGCAGTACTTC,TRBV4-1,many,15,TRBJ2-7,TRBD1
CASSQGAGWDEQYF,TGTGCCAGCAGCCAAGGTGCTGGCTGGGACGAGCAGTACTTC,TRBV3-1,many,14,TRBJ2-7,.
CASSKVSRDYQETQYF,TGTGCCAGCAGCAAGGTATCGAGGGATTACCAAGAGACCCAGTACTTC,TRBV5-5,many,16,TRBJ2-5,.
CASRPQANYEQYF,TGTGCCAGCAGACCACAGGCCAACTACGAGCAGTACTTC,TRBV6-5,many,13,TRBJ2-7,.
CASSLQRYNEQFF,TGTGCCAGCAGTTTGCAGCGGTACAATGAGCAGTTCTTC,TRBV3-1,many,13,TRBJ2-1,.